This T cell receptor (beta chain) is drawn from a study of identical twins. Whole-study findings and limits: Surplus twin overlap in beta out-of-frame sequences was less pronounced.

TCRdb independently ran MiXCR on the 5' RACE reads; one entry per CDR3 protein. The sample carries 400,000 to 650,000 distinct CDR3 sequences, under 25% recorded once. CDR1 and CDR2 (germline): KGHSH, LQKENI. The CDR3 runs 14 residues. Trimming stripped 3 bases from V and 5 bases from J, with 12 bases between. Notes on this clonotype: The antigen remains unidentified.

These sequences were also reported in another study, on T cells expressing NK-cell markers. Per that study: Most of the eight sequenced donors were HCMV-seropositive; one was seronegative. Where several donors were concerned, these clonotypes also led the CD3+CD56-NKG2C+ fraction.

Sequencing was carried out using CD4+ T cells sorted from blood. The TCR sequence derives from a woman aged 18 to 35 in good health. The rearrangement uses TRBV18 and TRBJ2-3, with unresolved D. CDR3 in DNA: TGTGCCAGCTCACCCCTCACGGTACAAGATACGCAGTATTTT. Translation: CASSPLTVQDTQYF.